Below, one T cell receptor beta chain is given with its context. These data come from a study of cytomegalovirus exposure and HLA in healthy donors. TCRdb's table, derived via immunoSEQ multiplex PCR, lists solely in-frame clones and lacks some. The sample lists 95,000 to 150,000 clones; about 91% were seen once. Trimming pared 2 bases from V and 5 bases from J, leaving 16 bases between. Germline V lookup: CDR1 ENHRY, CDR2 SYGVKD. The CDR3 extends over 17 amino acids. The clonotype comes from a woman aged 18-29 years in good health and CMV-seronegative. This chain joins TRBV10-3 and TRBJ1-6; weak D call: TRBD1 (6 bases). Sequenced sample: PBMCs. The CDR3 is CAISETDPRTDNSPLHF. The CDR3 bases are TGTGCCATCAGTGAGACAGACCCGCGGACAGATAATTCACCCCTCCACTTT.